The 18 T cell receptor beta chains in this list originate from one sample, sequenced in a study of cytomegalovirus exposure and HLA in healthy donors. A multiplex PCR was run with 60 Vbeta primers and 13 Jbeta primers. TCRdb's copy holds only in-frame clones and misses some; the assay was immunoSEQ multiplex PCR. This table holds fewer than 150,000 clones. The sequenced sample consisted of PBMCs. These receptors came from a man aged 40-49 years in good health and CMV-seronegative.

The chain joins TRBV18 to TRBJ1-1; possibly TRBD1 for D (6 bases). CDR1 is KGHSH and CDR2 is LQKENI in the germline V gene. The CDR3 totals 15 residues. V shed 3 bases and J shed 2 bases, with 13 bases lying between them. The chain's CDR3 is CASSPYTGKNTEAFF. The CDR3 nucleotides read TGTGCCAGCTCACCTTATACAGGGAAAAACACTGAAGCTTTCTTT.

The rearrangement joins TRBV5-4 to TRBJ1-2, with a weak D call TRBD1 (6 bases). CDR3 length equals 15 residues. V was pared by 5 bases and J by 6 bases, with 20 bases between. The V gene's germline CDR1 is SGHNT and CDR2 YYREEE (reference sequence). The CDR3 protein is CASRVDRGQLDGYTF. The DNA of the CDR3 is TGTGCCAGCAGGGTGGACAGAGGGCAATTGGATGGCTACACCTTC.

The CDR3 region has the DNA TGTGCCAGCAGTCCGGGGGACAGAAGTAACTATGGCTACACCTTC. It encodes CASSPGDRSNYGYTF. V is TRBV28 and J is TRBJ1-2; the match to TRBD1 covers 7 bases. The CDR3 covers 15 residues. Germline values: CDR1 MDHEN, CDR2 SYDVKM. V dropped 5 bases and J dropped 1; count of bases not matched to a gene: 7.

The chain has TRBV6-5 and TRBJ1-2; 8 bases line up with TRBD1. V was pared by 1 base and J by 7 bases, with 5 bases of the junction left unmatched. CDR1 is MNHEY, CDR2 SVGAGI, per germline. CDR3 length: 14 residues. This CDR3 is CASSYFQGAGGYTF. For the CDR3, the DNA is TGTGCCAGCAGTTACTTTCAGGGGGCGGGTGGCTACACCTTC.

The DNA for the CDR3 is TGTGCCAGCAGCGCAACACCGGGATCAACTAATGAAAAACTGTTTTTT. Translated, it gives CASSATPGSTNEKLFF. This chain connects TRBV9 to TRBJ1-4, with D hard to call. CDR1 and CDR2 (germline): SGDLS, YYNGEE. This CDR3 spans 16 amino acids. V lost 3 bases and J 0 bases, leaving 12 bases between the germline ends.

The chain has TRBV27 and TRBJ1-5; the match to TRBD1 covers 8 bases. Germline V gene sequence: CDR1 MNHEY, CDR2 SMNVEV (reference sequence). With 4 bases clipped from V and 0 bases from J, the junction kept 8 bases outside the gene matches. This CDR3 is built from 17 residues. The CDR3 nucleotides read TGTGCCAGCAGTTGGGGCTCCGGGACAGGTAGCAATCAGCCCCAGCATTTT. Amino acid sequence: CASSWGSGTGSNQPQHF.

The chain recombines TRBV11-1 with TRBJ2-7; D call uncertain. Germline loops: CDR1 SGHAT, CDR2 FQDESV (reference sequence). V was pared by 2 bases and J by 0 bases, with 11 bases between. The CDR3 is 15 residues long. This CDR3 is CASSLSGAPSYEQYF. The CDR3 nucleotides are TGTGCCAGCAGCTTATCCGGAGCCCCCTCCTACGAGCAGTACTTC.

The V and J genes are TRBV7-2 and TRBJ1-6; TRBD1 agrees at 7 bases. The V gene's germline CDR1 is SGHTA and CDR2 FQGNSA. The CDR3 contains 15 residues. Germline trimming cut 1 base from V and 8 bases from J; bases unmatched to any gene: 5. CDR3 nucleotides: TGTGCCAGCAGCTTAGGAGGGGGCGCCTATTCACCCCTCCACTTT. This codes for CASSLGGGAYSPLHF.

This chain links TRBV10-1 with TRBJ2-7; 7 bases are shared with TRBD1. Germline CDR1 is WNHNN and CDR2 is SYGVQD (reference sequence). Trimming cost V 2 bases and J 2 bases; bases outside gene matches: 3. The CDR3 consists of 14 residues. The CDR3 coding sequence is TGCGCCAGCAGTGAGACAGGGGTTCCCTACGAGCAGTACTTC. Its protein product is CASSETGVPYEQYF.

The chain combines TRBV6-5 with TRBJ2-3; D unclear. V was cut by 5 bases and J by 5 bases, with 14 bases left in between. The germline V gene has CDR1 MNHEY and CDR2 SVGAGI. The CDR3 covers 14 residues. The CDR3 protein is CASSPDTRVDTQYF. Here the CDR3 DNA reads TGTGCCAGCAGTCCCGACACGAGAGTAGATACGCAGTATTTT.

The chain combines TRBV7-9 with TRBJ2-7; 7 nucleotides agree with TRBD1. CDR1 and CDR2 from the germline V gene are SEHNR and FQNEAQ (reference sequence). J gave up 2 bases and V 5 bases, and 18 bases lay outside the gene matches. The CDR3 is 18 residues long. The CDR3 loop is CASSPPRPGQVLPYEQYF. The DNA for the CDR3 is TGTGCCAGCAGCCCCCCCCGACCTGGACAGGTCTTACCCTACGAGCAGTACTTC. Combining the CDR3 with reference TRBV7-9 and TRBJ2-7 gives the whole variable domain DTGVSQNPRHKITKRGQNVTFRCDPISEHNRLYWYRQTLGQGPEFLTYFQNEAQLEKSRLLSDRFSAERPKGSFSTLEIQRTEQGDSAMYLCASSPPRPGQVLPYEQYFGPGTRLTVT.

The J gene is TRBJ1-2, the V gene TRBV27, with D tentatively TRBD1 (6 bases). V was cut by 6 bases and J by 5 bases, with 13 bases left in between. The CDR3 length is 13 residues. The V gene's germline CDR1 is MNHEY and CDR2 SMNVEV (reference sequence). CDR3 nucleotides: TGTGCCAGCAGGTTCAGGGGAGGGTATGGCTACACCTTC. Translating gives CASRFRGGYGYTF.

CDR3 nucleotides: TGTGCCAGCAGCGTAGCGGCAGGCAGGGAAGAGACCCAGTACTTC. It yields the protein CASSVAAGREETQYF. V and J are TRBV9 and TRBJ2-5; D might be TRBD1 (5 bases). CDR3 length: 15 amino acids. Trimming took 0 bases from V and 3 from J, leaving 12 bases between them. In germline, CDR1 is SGDLS, CDR2 YYNGEE.

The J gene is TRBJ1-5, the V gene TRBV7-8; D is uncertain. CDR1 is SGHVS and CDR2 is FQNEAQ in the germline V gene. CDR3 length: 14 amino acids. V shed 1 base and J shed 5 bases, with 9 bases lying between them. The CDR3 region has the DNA TGTGCCAGCAGCTTAGATTCCTCCCATCAGCCCCAGCATTTT. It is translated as CASSLDSSHQPQHF.

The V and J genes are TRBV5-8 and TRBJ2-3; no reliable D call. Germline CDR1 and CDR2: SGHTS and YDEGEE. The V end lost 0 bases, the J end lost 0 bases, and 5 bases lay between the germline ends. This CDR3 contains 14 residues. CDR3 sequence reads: CASSLDYSTDTQYF. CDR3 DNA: TGTGCCAGCAGCTTGGACTATAGCACAGATACGCAGTATTTT.

The CDR3 sequence: CASNIWGSRAGELFF. CDR3 DNA sequence: TGTGCCAGTAACATTTGGGGCTCCAGAGCCGGGGAGCTGTTTTTT. The gene calls are TRBV19 and TRBJ2-2, with a possible D match to TRBD1 (5 bases). V dropped 7 bases and J dropped 6 bases, with 18 bases sitting between them. In germline, CDR1 is LNHDA, CDR2 SQIVND (reference sequence). The CDR3 covers 15 residues.

The CDR3, as DNA: TGCAGCGTTGGGGGAGGTCTTTCATATGGCTACACCTTC. It specifies CSVGGGLSYGYTF. The chain has TRBV29-1 and TRBJ1-2; D remains ambiguous. Germline V gene lookup returns CDR1 SQVTM and CDR2 ANQGSEA. Trimming took 4 bases from V and 5 from J, leaving 14 bases between them. The CDR3 is 13 residues long. Filled out from reference TRBV29-1 and TRBJ1-2, the complete variable domain reads SAVISQKPSRDICQRGTSLTIQCQVDSQVTMMFWYRQQPGQSLTLIATANQGSEATYESGFVIDKFPISRPNLTFSTLTVSNMSPEDSSIYLCSVGGGLSYGYTFGSGTRLTVV.

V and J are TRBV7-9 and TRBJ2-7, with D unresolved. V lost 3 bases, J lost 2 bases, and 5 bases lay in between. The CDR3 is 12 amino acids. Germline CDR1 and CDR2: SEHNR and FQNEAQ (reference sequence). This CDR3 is CASSFLTYEQYF. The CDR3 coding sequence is TGTGCCAGCAGCTTCCTTACCTACGAGCAGTACTTC.